This T cell receptor beta chain originates from a study of blood T cell repertoires in COVID-19. Study-level information: The United States, Italy and Spain were the sources of the acute and convalescent COVID-19 samples.

In the authors' workflow: How many nucleated cells were present was estimated from reference gene primer amplification. Produced via immunoSEQ multiplex PCR; TCRdb's table is partial and in-frame only. V and J calls plus clone size are reproduced from that table; the DNA served to infer D and trimming. The sample has about 96,000 clones, roughly 89% seen once; the top ten hold around 3.9%. Comments on this clone: An end of the junction differs from the germline gene, which may be a read error.

This receptor was obtained from a human donor with COVID-19, enrolled during active disease. The donor label of this sample is uncertain. Sequencing was done on a sample of peripheral blood.

CDR3 in DNA: TGTGCCAGCAGTGAATACAGTGAGCAGTTCTTC. It is translated as CASSEYSEQFF. V usage is TRBV6-1 and J usage is TRBJ2-1; D not certain. The CDR3 runs to 11 residues. CDR1 MNHNS and CDR2 SASEGT come from the germline V gene.